The text below deals with one T cell receptor beta chain. TCRdb keeps only in-frame clones here, not all; method: immunoSEQ multiplex PCR. The sample lists 66,000 or so clones; 97% were seen once. These data belong to a study of technical replicates of blood from a handful of donors. The CDR3 sequence is 15 residues long. Germline V gene lookup returns CDR1 KGHSH and CDR2 LQKENI. With 8 bases removed from V and 2 bases from J, the gap between germline ends came to 16 bases. The TCR originated in a human donor in good health. The sequenced sample consisted of T cells isolated from PBMCs. This rearrangement joins TRBV18 to TRBJ2-1; D unresolved. The CDR3 DNA follows: TGTGCCAGCACCACCCCGAACCCTACCTACAATGAGCAGTTCTTC. Its protein product is CASTTPNPTYNEQFF.